These 23 T cell receptor beta chains originate from one sample sequenced in a study of spatial heterogeneity in lung cancer. TCRdb used MiXCR to reprocess the 5' RACE reads, holding one entry per CDR3 protein. This table has 470 or so distinct CDR3 sequences, 14% to 15% appearing once. Regarding time point: sample taken at primary tumor resection. Specimen: normal lung tissue next to the tumor, collected at surgery. Receptors were obtained from a male donor with early-stage non-small cell lung cancer.

This clonotype ranks as large. This beta chain is an unintended read in a library built for alpha chains; its size means little. This chain connects TRBV19 to TRBJ2-6, with D tentatively TRBD2 (5 bases). The CDR3 is made up of 16 amino acids. CDR1 is LNHDA and CDR2 is SQIVND in the germline V gene (reference sequence). The V and J ends lost 7 bases and 2 bases respectively, with 15 bases between them. In nucleotides, the CDR3 is TGTGCCAGTACCCCTCGGAGGAACCCTGGGGCCAACGTCCTGACTTTC. This encodes CASTPRRNPGANVLTF.

As to this clonotype: Since the library was made to target alpha chains, this beta chain is a stray read and its abundance is not meaningful. This rearrangement joins TRBV5-5 to TRBJ2-4; tentative D call: TRBD1 (6 bases). The CDR3 runs 13 residues. V was shortened by 4 bases and J by 9 bases, with 14 bases between the two germline ends. Germline values: CDR1 SGHKS, CDR2 YYEKEE (reference sequence). The CDR3 DNA sequence: TGTGCCAGCAGCCAGACAGGTGTGGTCATTCAGTACTTC. This codes for CASSQTGVVIQYF.

Comment on this clonotype: For a library built for alpha chains, this beta chain is a stray read; little rests on its size. The rearrangement links TRBV7-3 to TRBJ2-3; 7 bases fit TRBD2. V shed 5 bases and J 2 bases; nucleotides not matched to a gene: 7. Germline values: CDR1 SGHTA, CDR2 FQGTGA. The CDR3 length is 15 residues. CDR3 sequence (DNA): TGTGCCAGCAGCCCGGGGACTACCAACACAGATACGCAGTATTTT. Its translation is CASSPGTTNTDTQYF. Using reference TRBV7-3 and TRBJ2-3 for the parts outside the CDR3, the full variable domain is GAGVSQTPSNKVTEKGKYVELRCDPISGHTALYWYRQSLGQGPEFLIYFQGTGAADDSGLPNDRFFAVRPEGSVSTLKIQRTERGDSAVYLCASSPGTTNTDTQYFGPGTRLTVL.

Within the sample, this clonotype is large. This beta chain represents an off-target read in a library built for alpha chains; its size is of limited meaning. The rearrangement uses TRBV28 and TRBJ2-7; 8 bases align to TRBD1. CDR3 size: 16 residues. Looked up from germline, CDR1 is MDHEN and CDR2 is SYDVKM. V lost 2 bases and J lost 0; bases outside the gene matches: 6. The CDR3 nucleotides are TGTGCCAGCAGTTTAGGGACAGGAACGCACTCCTACGAGCAGTACTTC. Amino acid sequence: CASSLGTGTHSYEQYF.

As to this clonotype: This beta chain represents an off-target read in a library built for alpha chains; its size is of limited meaning. The CDR3 DNA sequence: TGCAGTGCTAGGCGGGACTCTAGCACAGATACGCAGTATTTT. Its translation is CSARRDSSTDTQYF. The chain uses TRBV20-1 and TRBJ2-3; D may be TRBD2 (6 bases). Between the trimmed V and J ends, which lost 3 bases and 0 bases, there was a span of 10 bases. The CDR3 spans 14 residues. The germline CDR1 and CDR2 sequences are DFQATT and SNEGSKA (reference sequence).

In its sample, this clonotype is large. A library made for alpha chains picked up this beta chain off target, so its size means little. The genes are TRBV7-8 and TRBJ2-1; no firm D call. The germline V gene encodes CDR1 SGHVS and CDR2 FQNEAQ. V was trimmed by 8 bases and J by 6 bases, leaving 11 bases between them. The CDR3 totals 12 residues. CDR3 sequence reads: CASVNDRNEQFF. CDR3 nucleotide sequence: TGTGCCAGCGTGAATGACCGCAATGAGCAGTTCTTC.

In regard to this clonotype: This beta chain is an off-target read within a library intended for alpha chains, so its frequency means little. The V gene is TRBV5-1, the J gene TRBJ2-2, with D unresolved. Germline V gene sequence: CDR1 SGHRS, CDR2 YFSETQ. CDR3 length equals 14 residues. Trimming stripped 7 bases from V and 5 bases from J, with 15 bases between. CDR3 nucleotide sequence: TGCGCCAGCGCTAGGGAAGGAAGGACCGGGGAGCTGTTTTTT. Protein: CASAREGRTGELFF.

A note on this clonotype: The junction does not match germline at one end; this may be a read error. Being off target in a library aimed at alpha chains, this beta chain has a size of little meaning. The chain carries TRBV6-5 and TRBJ2-3; D uncertain. The CDR3 runs to 12 residues. Germline V gene data show CDR1 as MNHEY and CDR2 as SVGAGI. In DNA, the CDR3 is TGTGTCAGCAGTTACTCAGGAGATACGCAGTATTTT. It encodes CVSSYSGDTQYF.

As for this clonotype: The junction departs from the called germline gene at one end, perhaps through a read error. This beta chain appears as a stray read in a library generated for alpha chains; its size is not informative. The chain uses TRBV5-5 and TRBJ2-7; 11 bases fit TRBD1. There are 14 residues in the CDR3. The germline V gene encodes CDR1 SGHKS and CDR2 YYEKEE (reference sequence). The CDR3 protein is CASSLGQGAFEKYF. Written as DNA, the CDR3 is TGTGCCAGCAGCCTTGGACAGGGGGCCTTCGAGAAGTACTTC.

This clonotype rates as large. This beta chain is an off-target read within a library intended for alpha chains, so its frequency means little. The rearrangement uses TRBV28 and TRBJ2-3; 10 bases are a match to TRBD1. Germline V gene sequence: CDR1 MDHEN, CDR2 SYDVKM. J was trimmed by 3 bases and V by 2 bases; bases with no gene match: 8. This CDR3 contains 17 residues. The CDR3 bases are TGTGCCAGCAGTTTACCCACCGGGACAGGGGCAACAGATACGCAGTATTTT. This codes for CASSLPTGTGATDTQYF.

This clonotype was counted only a few times. This beta chain slipped into a library made for alpha chains as a stray read, so its size is not meaningful. The gene calls are TRBV29-1 and TRBJ2-3; 8 bases are a match to TRBD2. The CDR3 is made up of 15 amino acids. V dropped 4 bases and J dropped 3; count of bases not matched to a gene: 9. Germline CDR1 is SQVTM and CDR2 is ANQGSEA. CDR3: CSVGRREGGTDTQYF. The CDR3 nucleotides read TGCAGCGTTGGCCGCCGGGAGGGCGGAACAGATACGCAGTATTTT.

This clonotype came up a few times. This beta chain represents an off-target read in a library built for alpha chains; its size is of limited meaning. The chain combines TRBV7-6 with TRBJ2-2, with TRBD2 matching over 11 bases. The germline V gene has CDR1 SGHVS and CDR2 FNYEAQ. The CDR3 covers 16 residues. Trimming at V came to 5 bases and at J to 4 bases, leaving 6 bases not matched to a gene. The CDR3 spells CASSLGLAGATGELFF. As DNA, the CDR3 is TGTGCCAGCAGCCTCGGACTAGCGGGTGCCACCGGGGAGCTGTTTTTT.

This clonotype came up a few times. The library was prepared for alpha chains; this beta chain is a stray read, so its frequency means little. The chain couples TRBV6-6 to TRBJ2-1; a weak D match, TRBD2 (6 bases). The CDR3 has 14 amino acids. In germline, CDR1 is MNHNY, CDR2 SVGAGI (reference sequence). V dropped 0 bases and J dropped 13 bases, with 16 bases sitting between them. CDR3 sequence reads: CASSYSRAGSAQFF. DNA for the CDR3: TGTGCCAGCAGTTACTCGAGGGCCGGGAGTGCTCAGTTCTTC.

This clonotype has more than one count but fewer than ten. The size of this beta chain means little, since it is a stray read in a library made for alpha chains. The chain is built from TRBV29-1 and TRBJ2-1, with 9 bases fitting TRBD2. Germline lookup yields CDR1 SQVTM and CDR2 ANQGSEA. The CDR3 spans 15 residues. V lost 4 bases and J lost 7; bases outside the gene matches: 11. The CDR3 sequence: CSVVPIAGVLNEQFF. CDR3 sequence (DNA): TGCAGCGTTGTACCCATAGCGGGAGTACTGAATGAGCAGTTCTTC.

By share of the sample, this clonotype is large. Because the library targeted alpha chains, this beta chain is an off-target read whose size means little. The rearrangement joins TRBV6-1 to TRBJ2-6, with a possible D match to TRBD1 (5 bases). Germline V gives CDR1 MNHNS, CDR2 SASEGT. The V gene lost 3 bases and the J gene lost 2 bases, with 14 bases spanning the gap. This CDR3 comprises 17 residues. The CDR3 spells CASSDPDRTPGANVLTF. The CDR3 DNA reads as TGTGCCAGCAGTGATCCTGACAGAACCCCTGGGGCCAACGTCCTGACTTTC.

Concerning this clonotype itself: Little can be read into the size of this beta chain, an off-target read in a library designed for alpha chains. This chain joins TRBV15 and TRBJ2-3; D ambiguous. Germline-derived CDR1 and CDR2 are LNHNV and YYDKDF (reference sequence). The CDR3 runs 15 residues. V was cut by 3 bases and J by 0 bases, with 10 bases left in between. The CDR3 coding sequence is TGTGCCACCAGCAGCCCTATTACTAGCACAGATACGCAGTATTTT. Its protein is CATSSPITSTDTQYF.

This clonotype was detected only a few times. Found in a library prepared for alpha chains, this beta chain is an off-target read, and its abundance has little meaning. The chain carries TRBV20-1 and TRBJ2-2, with TRBD1 identical over 7 bases. Germline trimming cut 2 bases from V and 6 bases from J; bases unmatched to any gene: 0. Germline assignment: CDR1 DFQATT and CDR2 SNEGSKA (reference sequence). This CDR3 is built from 12 residues. Here the CDR3 reads CSARQGAGELFF. CDR3 DNA sequence: TGCAGTGCTAGACAGGGGGCCGGGGAGCTGTTTTTT.

This clonotype is large (0.1 to 1%) within its sample. The size of this beta chain means little, since it is a stray read in a library made for alpha chains. The chain recombines TRBV11-1 with TRBJ2-4, with TRBD2 matching over 8 bases. The CDR3 is 17 amino acids. Germline V lookup: CDR1 SGHAT, CDR2 FQDESV (reference sequence). The junction had 14 bases not matched to a gene; V was cut back by 3 bases and J by 7 bases. The CDR3 sequence: CASSLNAASGHGNIQYF. DNA of the CDR3: TGTGCCAGCAGCTTGAATGCGGCTAGCGGGCATGGGAACATTCAGTACTTC.

Relative to its sample, this clonotype is large. Because this beta chain is a stray read in a library intended to capture alpha chains, its abundance should not be given much weight. The chain employs TRBV24-1 and TRBJ2-4, with 7 positions matching TRBD1. V shed 6 bases and J 10 bases; nucleotides not matched to a gene: 8. The CDR3 runs to 13 residues. Germline CDR1 reads KGHDR; CDR2 reads SFDVKD. CDR3 loop: CATSSPGTEIQYF. CDR3 nucleotide sequence: TGTGCCACCAGTAGCCCCGGGACAGAGATTCAGTACTTC.

Sample share makes this clonotype large. This beta chain is an off-target read within a library intended for alpha chains, so its frequency means little. The chain has TRBV12-3 or TRBV12-4 and TRBJ2-5; no definite D call. The CDR3 has 12 amino acids. V was clipped by 3 bases and J by 3 bases, with 5 bases between them. DNA for the CDR3: TGTGCCAGCAGTTTCACCGAAGAGACCCAGTACTTC. Translated: CASSFTEETQYF.

By sample share, this clonotype is large (0.1 to 1%). This beta chain appears as a stray read in a library generated for alpha chains; its size is not informative. The CDR3 sequence: CASSSRGVYYEQYF. In DNA, the CDR3 is TGTGCCAGCAGCTCCAGGGGGGTATACTACGAGCAGTACTTC. This chain uses TRBV28 with TRBJ2-7, with D perhaps TRBD1 (7 bases). The CDR3 is made up of 14 amino acids. Trimming pared 6 bases from V and 3 bases from J, leaving 15 bases between. Per the germline V gene, CDR1 is MDHEN and CDR2 is SYDVKM.

The table lists this clonotype with a few counts. In a library made to pick up alpha chains, this beta chain is a stray read with a size that means little. The chain couples TRBV6-6 to TRBJ2-1; D gene ambiguous. Germline CDR1 is MNHNY and CDR2 is SVGAGI (reference sequence). V lost 6 bases to trimming and J lost 9 bases, with 21 bases between them. The CDR3 totals 15 residues. Here the CDR3 DNA reads TGTGCCAGCAGCCTCCAGACCCCCAATCGGGTTGAGCAGTTCTTC. Amino acid sequence: CASSLQTPNRVEQFF.

This clonotype is large within its sample. This beta chain is a stray read from a library made for alpha chains; its abundance is not meaningful. The gene calls are TRBV7-2 and TRBJ2-3; 14 bases align to TRBD2. V shed 4 bases, J shed 8 bases, and the junction held 26 bases outside the gene matches. Looked up from germline, CDR1 is SGHTA and CDR2 is FQGNSA. The CDR3 runs to 22 residues. DNA of the CDR3: TGTGCCAGCAGCTCCCACGGCACTCTCCCGGGACTAGCGGGAGAGGTTTTTGTTACGCAGTATTTT. Translating gives CASSSHGTLPGLAGEVFVTQYF.